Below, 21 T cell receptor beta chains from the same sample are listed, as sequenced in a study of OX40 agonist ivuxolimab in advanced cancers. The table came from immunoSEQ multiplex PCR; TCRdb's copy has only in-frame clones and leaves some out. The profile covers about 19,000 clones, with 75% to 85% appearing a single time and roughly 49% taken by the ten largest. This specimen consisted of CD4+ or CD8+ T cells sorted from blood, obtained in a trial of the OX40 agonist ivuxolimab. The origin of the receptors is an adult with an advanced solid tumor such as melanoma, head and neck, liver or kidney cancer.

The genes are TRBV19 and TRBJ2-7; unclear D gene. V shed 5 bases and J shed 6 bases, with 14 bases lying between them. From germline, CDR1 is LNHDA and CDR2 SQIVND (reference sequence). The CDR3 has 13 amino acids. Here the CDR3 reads CASSLIPAGEQYF. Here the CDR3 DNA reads TGTGCCAGTAGTTTAATCCCCGCCGGCGAGCAGTACTTC.

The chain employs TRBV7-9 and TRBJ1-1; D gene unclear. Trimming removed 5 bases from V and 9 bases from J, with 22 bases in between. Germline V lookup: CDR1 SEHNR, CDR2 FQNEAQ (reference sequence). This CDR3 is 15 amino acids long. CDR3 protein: CASSPPGEGLVQAFF. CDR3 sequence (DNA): TGTGCCAGCAGCCCCCCCGGTGAAGGACTCGTACAAGCTTTCTTT.

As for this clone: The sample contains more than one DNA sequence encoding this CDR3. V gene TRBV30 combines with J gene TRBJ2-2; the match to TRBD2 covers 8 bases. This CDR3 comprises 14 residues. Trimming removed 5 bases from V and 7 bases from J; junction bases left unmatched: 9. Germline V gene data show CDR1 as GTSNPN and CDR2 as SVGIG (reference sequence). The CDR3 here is CAWRGGDFYGELFF. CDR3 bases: TGTGCCTGGCGGGGGGGGGACTTTTACGGGGAGCTGTTTTTT. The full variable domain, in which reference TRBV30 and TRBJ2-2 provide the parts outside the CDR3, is SQTIHQWPATLVQPVGSPLSLECTVEGTSNPNLYWYRQAAGRGLQLLFYSVGIGQISSEVPQNLSASRPQDRQFILSSKKLLLSDSGFYLCAWRGGDFYGELFFGEGSRLTVL.

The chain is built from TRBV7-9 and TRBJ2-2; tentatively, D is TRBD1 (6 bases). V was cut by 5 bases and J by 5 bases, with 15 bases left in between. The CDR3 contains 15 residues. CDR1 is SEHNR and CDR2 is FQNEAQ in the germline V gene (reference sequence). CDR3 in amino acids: CASSTTGLGTGELFF. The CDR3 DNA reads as TGTGCCAGCAGCACCACAGGGCTGGGAACCGGGGAGCTGTTTTTT.

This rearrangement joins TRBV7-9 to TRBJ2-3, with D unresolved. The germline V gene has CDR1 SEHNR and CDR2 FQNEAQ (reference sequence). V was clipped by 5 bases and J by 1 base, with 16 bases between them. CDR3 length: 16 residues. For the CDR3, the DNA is TGTGCCAGCAGCCCCCCTTCAGCGTGGGGCACAGATACGCAGTATTTT. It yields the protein CASSPPSAWGTDTQYF.

The CDR3 DNA is TGTGCCAGCAGTGTAGTTGGGGGTGACGCCTACGAGCAGTACTTC. It yields the protein CASSVVGGDAYEQYF. This rearrangement joins TRBV6-1 to TRBJ2-5; D is perhaps TRBD1 or TRBD2 (5 bases each). The last part of the DNA fits TRBJ2-7 better; the J call may be wrong. Germline V lookup: CDR1 MNHNS, CDR2 SASEGT. The CDR3 length is 15 residues.

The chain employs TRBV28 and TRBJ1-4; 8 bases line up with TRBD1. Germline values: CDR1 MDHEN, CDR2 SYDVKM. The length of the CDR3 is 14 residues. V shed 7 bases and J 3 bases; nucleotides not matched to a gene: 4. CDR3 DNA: TGTGCCAGCATGCGACAGGGGTCTAATGAAAAACTGTTTTTT. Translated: CASMRQGSNEKLFF. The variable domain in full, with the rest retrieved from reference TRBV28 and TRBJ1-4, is DVKVTQSSRYLVKRTGEKVFLECVQDMDHENMFWYRQDPGLGLRLIYFSYDVKMKEKGDIPEGYSVSREKKERFSLILESASTNQTSMYLCASMRQGSNEKLFFGSGTQLSVL.

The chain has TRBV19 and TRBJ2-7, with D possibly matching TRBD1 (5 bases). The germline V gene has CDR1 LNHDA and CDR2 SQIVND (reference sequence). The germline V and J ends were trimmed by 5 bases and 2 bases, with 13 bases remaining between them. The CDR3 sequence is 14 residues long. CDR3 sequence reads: CASSFRVATYEQYF. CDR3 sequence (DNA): TGTGCCAGTAGTTTCAGGGTGGCCACCTACGAGCAGTACTTC.

The CDR3 protein is CASSLRGFYGYTF. For the CDR3, the DNA is TGTGCCAGCAGTCTCCGGGGCTTCTATGGCTACACCTTC. The genes are TRBV5-4 and TRBJ1-2; possibly TRBD1 for D (5 bases). The CDR3 consists of 13 residues. Germline loops: CDR1 SGHNT, CDR2 YYREEE (reference sequence). V lost 5 bases, J lost 4 bases, and 12 bases lay in between.

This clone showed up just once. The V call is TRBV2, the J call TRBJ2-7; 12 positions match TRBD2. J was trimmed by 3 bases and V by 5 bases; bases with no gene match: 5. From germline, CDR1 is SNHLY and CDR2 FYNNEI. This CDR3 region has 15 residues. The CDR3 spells CASSSSGGAVYEQYF. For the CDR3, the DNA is TGTGCCAGCAGTTCTAGCGGGGGGGCCGTCTACGAGCAGTACTTC.

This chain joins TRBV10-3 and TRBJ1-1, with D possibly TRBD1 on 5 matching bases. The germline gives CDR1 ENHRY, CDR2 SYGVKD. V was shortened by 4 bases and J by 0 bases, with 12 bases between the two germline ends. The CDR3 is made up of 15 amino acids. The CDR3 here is CAISAQGRMNTEAFF. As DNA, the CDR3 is TGTGCCATCAGTGCTCAGGGCCGGATGAACACTGAAGCTTTCTTT.

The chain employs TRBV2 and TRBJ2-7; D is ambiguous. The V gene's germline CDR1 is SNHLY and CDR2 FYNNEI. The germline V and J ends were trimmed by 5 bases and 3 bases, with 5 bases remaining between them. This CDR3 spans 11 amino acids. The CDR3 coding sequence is TGTGCCAGCAGTAATAGCTACGAGCAGTACTTC. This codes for CASSNSYEQYF.

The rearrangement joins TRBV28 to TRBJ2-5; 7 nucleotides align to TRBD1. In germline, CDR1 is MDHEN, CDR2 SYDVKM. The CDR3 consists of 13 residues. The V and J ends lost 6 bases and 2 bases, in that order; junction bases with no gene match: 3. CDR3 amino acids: CASSSTGQETQYF. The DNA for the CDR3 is TGTGCCAGCAGCTCGACAGGGCAAGAGACCCAGTACTTC. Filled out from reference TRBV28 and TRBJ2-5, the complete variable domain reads DVKVTQSSRYLVKRTGEKVFLECVQDMDHENMFWYRQDPGLGLRLIYFSYDVKMKEKGDIPEGYSVSREKKERFSLILESASTNQTSMYLCASSSTGQETQYFGPGTRLLVL.

CDR3 sequence: CASSFKATNEKLFF. The CDR3 DNA follows: TGTGCCAGCAGCTTTAAAGCAACTAATGAAAAACTGTTTTTT. The chain uses TRBV7-9 and TRBJ1-4; D not certain. Trimming shortened V by 3 bases and J by 0 bases, and 5 bases separated the two germline ends. Germline assignment: CDR1 SEHNR and CDR2 FQNEAQ (reference sequence). The CDR3 sequence is 14 residues long.

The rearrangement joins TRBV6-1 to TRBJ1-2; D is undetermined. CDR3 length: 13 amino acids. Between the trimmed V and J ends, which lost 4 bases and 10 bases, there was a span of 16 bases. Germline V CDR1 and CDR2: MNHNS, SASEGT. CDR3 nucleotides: TGTGCCAGCAGTGGTTTAGCCTCCGGTGACTACACCTTC. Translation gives CASSGLASGDYTF.

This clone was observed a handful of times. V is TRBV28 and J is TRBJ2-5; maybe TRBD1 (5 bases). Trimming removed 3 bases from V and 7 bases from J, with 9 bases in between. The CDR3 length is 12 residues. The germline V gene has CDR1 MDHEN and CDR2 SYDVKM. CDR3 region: CASSLGRLTQYF. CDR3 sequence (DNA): TGTGCCAGCAGTTTGGGGCGTCTGACCCAGTACTTC.

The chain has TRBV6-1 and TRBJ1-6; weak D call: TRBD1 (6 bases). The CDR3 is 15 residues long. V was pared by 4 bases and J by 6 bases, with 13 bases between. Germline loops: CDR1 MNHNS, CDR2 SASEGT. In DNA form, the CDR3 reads TGTGCCAGCAGTGTCAACGGACAGAGTAATTCACCCCTCCACTTT. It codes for CASSVNGQSNSPLHF.

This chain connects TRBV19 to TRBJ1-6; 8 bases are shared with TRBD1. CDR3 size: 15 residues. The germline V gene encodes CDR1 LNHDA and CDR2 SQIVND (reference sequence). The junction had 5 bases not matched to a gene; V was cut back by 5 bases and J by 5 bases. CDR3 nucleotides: TGTGCCAGTAGTGACTTGGACAGGGATAATTCACCCCTCCACTTT. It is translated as CASSDLDRDNSPLHF.

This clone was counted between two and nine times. This CDR3 is CASSPGAGGTEAFF. The CDR3 DNA sequence: TGTGCCAGCTCCCCGGGGGCTGGGGGCACTGAAGCTTTCTTT. This chain links TRBV18 with TRBJ1-1; D possibly corresponds to TRBD1 (6 bases). The CDR3 runs to 14 residues. V dropped 6 bases and J dropped 4 bases, with 15 bases sitting between them. Looked up from germline, CDR1 is KGHSH and CDR2 is LQKENI.

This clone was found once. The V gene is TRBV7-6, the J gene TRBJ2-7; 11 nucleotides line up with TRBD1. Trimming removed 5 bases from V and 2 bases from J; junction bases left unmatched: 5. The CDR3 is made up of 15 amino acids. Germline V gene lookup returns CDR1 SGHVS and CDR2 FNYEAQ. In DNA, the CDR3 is TGTGCCAGCAGCCTGGACAGGGGGCCACCCTACGAGCAGTACTTC. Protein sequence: CASSLDRGPPYEQYF.

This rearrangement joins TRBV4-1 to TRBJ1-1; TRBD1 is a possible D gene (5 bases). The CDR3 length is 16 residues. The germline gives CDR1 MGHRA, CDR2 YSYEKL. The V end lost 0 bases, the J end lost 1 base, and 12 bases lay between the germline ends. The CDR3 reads CASSQEPLQGNTEAFF. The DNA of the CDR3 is TGCGCCAGCAGCCAAGAACCCCTCCAGGGGAACACTGAAGCTTTCTTT.